The rows below give T cell receptor beta chains drawn from one sample of a study of blood T cell repertoires in COVID-19. Here immunoSEQ multiplex PCR was the method, and the copy in TCRdb shows in-frame clones only, minus some. In the table there are 80,000 to 95,000 clones, 75% to 90% of which are singletons. Material: peripheral blood. These receptor sequences come from a woman over 75 with active or convalescent COVID-19. Both conserved end residues are part of each CDR3. D genes are given only for firm matches. Clone size is given for some rows only: seen once, a few or many times, or a class if the clone is expanded.

d_call clone_size j_call v_call cdr3_aa cdr3_nt
NA NA TRBJ1-2 TRBV6-6 CASSYSRTANYGYTF TGTGCCAGCAGTTACTCGCGAACGGCTAACTATGGCTACACCTTC
NA NA TRBJ1-1 TRBV7-2 CASSLFSGQGAFF TGTGCCAGCAGCTTATTTTCGGGACAAGGAGCTTTCTTT
TRBD1 NA TRBJ1-2 TRBV7-9 CASSLERQGAGGYTF TGTGCCAGCAGCTTAGAAAGACAGGGGGCCGGGGGCTACACCTTC
TRBD1 NA TRBJ1-2 TRBV28 CASRTGQAYGYTF TGTGCCAGCAGAACGGGACAGGCTTATGGCTACACCTTC
NA NA TRBJ2-5 TRBV3-1/TRBV3-2 CASSLKETQYF TGTGCCAGCAGCCTAAAAGAGACCCAGTACTTC
NA NA TRBJ1-4 TRBV28 CASTDPLREKLFF TGTGCCAGCACCGACCCCCTGAGGGAAAAACTGTTTTTT
TRBD1 NA TRBJ1-2 TRBV7-2 CASSLGQAAGRYTF TGTGCCAGCAGCCTTGGACAGGCCGCGGGACGCTACACCTTC
TRBD1 NA TRBJ1-2 TRBV28 CASSPTPPRGRWGYTF TGTGCCAGCAGTCCCACACCCCCCAGGGGGCGTTGGGGCTACACCTTC
TRBD2 NA TRBJ2-3 TRBV3-1/TRBV3-2 CASSPGTSGGLGTDTQYF TGTGCCAGCAGCCCAGGGACTAGCGGGGGGCTTGGCACAGATACGCAGTATTTT
NA once TRBJ2-1 TRBV28 CASSFARDSSYNEQFF TGTGCCAGCAGTTTTGCGCGAGACTCCTCCTACAATGAGCAGTTCTTC
TRBD2 NA TRBJ2-1 TRBV7-3 CASSLSPSGVGALYEQFF TGTGCCAGCAGCTTAAGTCCTAGCGGGGTGGGGGCTTTGTATGAGCAGTTCTTC
TRBD1 NA TRBJ1-5 TRBV28 CATRTGTYQPQHF TGTGCCACCAGGACAGGGACCTATCAGCCCCAGCATTTT
NA NA TRBJ2-3 TRBV12-3/TRBV12-4 CASSRYSADTQYF TGTGCCAGCAGCCGGTACTCGGCAGATACGCAGTATTTT
NA NA TRBJ1-2 TRBV5-1 CASSISGQTYGYTF TGCGCCAGCAGCATAAGCGGACAGACCTATGGCTACACCTTC
NA NA TRBJ1-1 TRBV5-1 CASSFGENTEAFF TGCGCCAGCAGCTTCGGGGAAAACACTGAAGCTTTCTTT
NA NA TRBJ1-4 TRBV28 CASSLTGLVNEKLFF TGTGCCAGCAGTTTAACAGGATTAGTTAATGAAAAACTGTTTTTT
NA NA TRBJ2-5 TRBV6-1 CASSEVRDAGTQYF TGTGCCAGCAGTGAAGTGAGGGATGCGGGGACCCAGTACTTC
TRBD2 NA TRBJ2-3 TRBV7-2 CASSSGLVGDTQYF TGTGCCAGCAGCTCGGGACTAGTGGGAGATACGCAGTATTTT
NA NA TRBJ1-2 TRBV4-3 CASSQDFGNYGYTF TGCGCCAGCAGCCAAGATTTCGGTAACTATGGCTACACCTTC
TRBD1 NA TRBJ2-7 TRBV5-1 CASSWGPGQGVEQYF TGCGCCAGCAGCTGGGGCCCGGGACAGGGGGTCGAGCAGTACTTC
TRBD1 NA TRBJ2-3 TRBV29-1 CSVPTGGGTDTQYF TGCAGCGTACCGACAGGGGGCGGCACAGATACGCAGTATTTT
NA NA TRBJ1-5 TRBV19 CASSMPPRGFHQPQHF TGTGCCAGTAGTATGCCCCCGAGGGGGTTCCATCAGCCCCAGCATTTT
TRBD1 NA TRBJ1-5 TRBV19 CASSAVGQGGQPQHF TGTGCCAGTAGCGCCGTTGGACAGGGAGGTCAGCCCCAGCATTTT
TRBD1 once TRBJ1-1 TRBV28 CASIFPGTGTAFF TGTGCCAGCATTTTCCCCGGGACAGGGACGGCTTTCTTT
NA NA TRBJ2-5 TRBV5-1 CASSSGTAGEWETQYF TGCGCCAGCAGCTCGGGGACCGCAGGGGAGTGGGAGACCCAGTACTTC
NA NA TRBJ2-3 TRBV5-5 CASSLILSDTQYF TGTGCCAGCAGCTTGATTCTCTCAGATACGCAGTATTTT
TRBD1 NA TRBJ1-2 TRBV29-1 CSVGPGTGVGYTF TGCAGCGTTGGCCCAGGGACAGGGGTTGGCTACACCTTC
TRBD1 NA TRBJ1-5 TRBV19 CASTAGQGYSNQPQHF TGTGCCAGTACCGCGGGACAGGGGTATAGCAATCAGCCCCAGCATTTT
NA NA TRBJ1-4 TRBV28 CASSVQGWEKLFF TGTGCCAGCAGTGTCCAGGGTTGGGAAAAACTGTTTTTT
NA NA TRBJ1-6 TRBV9 CASSVQNNSPLHF TGTGCCAGCAGCGTACAGAACAATTCACCCCTCCACTTT
NA NA TRBJ1-1 TRBV19 CASSMVQGEAFF TGTGCCAGTAGTATGGTACAGGGAGAAGCTTTCTTT
TRBD1 NA TRBJ2-2 TRBV5-1 CASSPRTGVNTGELFF TGCGCCAGCAGCCCTAGGACAGGGGTGAACACCGGGGAGCTGTTTTTT
TRBD1 NA TRBJ2-1 TRBV5-1 CASSPGQGTEQFF TGCGCCAGCAGCCCCGGACAGGGGACTGAGCAGTTCTTC
TRBD2 few TRBJ2-7 TRBV10-3 CAIRQAGEVSEQYF TGTGCCATCAGACAAGCGGGAGAGGTGAGCGAGCAGTACTTC
TRBD1 few TRBJ2-3 TRBV6-5 CASTNRGDTQYF TGTGCCAGCACCAACAGGGGAGATACGCAGTATTTT
NA NA TRBJ1-1 TRBV6-5 CASRWGLTEAFF TGTGCCAGCCGATGGGGGCTTACTGAAGCTTTCTTT
TRBD1 NA TRBJ1-2 TRBV5-1 CASSLQDRRRYTF TGCGCCAGCAGCTTGCAGGACAGGCGCCGCTACACCTTC
TRBD1 NA TRBJ2-7 TRBV28 CASSRPGQGTVEQYF TGTGCCAGCAGTCGCCCGGGACAGGGGACCGTCGAGCAGTACTTC
TRBD1 NA TRBJ1-5 TRBV19 CASSNLDRPNQPQHF TGTGCCAGTAGTAACTTGGACAGGCCGAATCAGCCCCAGCATTTT
NA NA TRBJ2-3 TRBV21-1 CASGFSTGHTDTQYF TGTGCCAGCGGGTTTTCTACAGGGCACACAGATACGCAGTATTTT
TRBD2 NA TRBJ2-5 TRBV11-3 CASSLFTSAETQYF TGTGCCAGCAGCTTATTTACTAGCGCCGAGACCCAGTACTTC
NA NA TRBJ1-2 TRBV3-1/TRBV3-2 CASSPGEWDYGYTF TGTGCCAGCAGCCCGGGGGAGTGGGACTATGGCTACACCTTC
NA NA TRBJ2-7 TRBV5-6 CASSLDRPGSYEQYF TGTGCCAGCAGCTTGGACAGGCCGGGCTCCTACGAGCAGTACTTC
NA few TRBJ1-2 TRBV6-6 CASSDMASYGYTF TGTGCCAGCAGTGACATGGCCAGCTATGGCTACACCTTC
TRBD2 NA TRBJ2-1 TRBV7-6 CASSPPGLAGGEQFF TGTGCCAGCAGCCCGCCCGGACTAGCGGGAGGGGAGCAGTTCTTC
TRBD1 NA TRBJ1-2 TRBV2 CASSRGLEYGYTF TGTGCCAGCAGTAGGGGGCTTGAGTATGGCTACACCTTC